One and the same sample provided the 17 T cell receptor beta chains below, sequenced in a study of regulatory T cells in long-lasting Graves disease. Arm-PCR with iRepertoire HTBI primers amplified the CDR3 regions for these TCR beta libraries. TCRdb re-called the multiplex PCR reads with MiXCR, one entry per CDR3 protein. The table records hundreds of thousands of distinct CDR3 sequences, approximately 12% of them present only once. As to time point: newly diagnosed GD, antithyroid drugs for less than 3 months. PBMC RNA served as the TCR library source. In addition, the sample was reused for a study of T cells in Graves' hyperthyroidism and ophthalmopathy.

This material consisted of peripheral blood mononuclear cells (PBMCs), taken at new diagnosis, from a patient treated with antithyroid drugs. The receptors come from a woman under 40 with Graves disease.

In its sample, this clonotype was seen many times. The chain couples TRBV29-1 to TRBJ1-1, with TRBD1 identical over 8 bases. With 7 bases clipped from V and 1 base from J, the junction kept 8 bases outside the gene matches. CDR1 is SQVTM, CDR2 ANQGSEA, per germline. This CDR3 has 14 residues. The CDR3 sequence is CSARLTGANTEAFF. The CDR3 region has the DNA TGCAGCGCCCGCCTGACAGGGGCGAACACTGAAGCTTTCTTT.

This chain joins TRBV6-1 and TRBJ1-2; possible D gene TRBD1, 6 bases. This CDR3 has 14 amino acids. Germline CDR1 and CDR2: MNHNS and SASEGT. The V gene lost 5 bases and the J gene lost 3 bases, with 13 bases spanning the gap. The CDR3 sequence: CASSPQGTYYGYTF. In DNA form, the CDR3 reads TGTGCCAGCAGTCCTCAGGGGACTTACTATGGCTACACCTTC.

J is TRBJ2-3 and V is TRBV19; D possibly corresponds to TRBD1 (8 bases). The germline V gene encodes CDR1 LNHDA and CDR2 SQIVND (reference sequence). The V gene lost 4 bases and the J gene lost 0 bases, with 14 bases spanning the gap. The length of the CDR3 is 16 residues. The CDR3 is CASSNRGGPSTDTQYF. As DNA, the CDR3 is TGTGCCAGTAGTAACAGGGGGGGCCCTAGCACAGATACGCAGTATTTT.

This clonotype came up many times. J is TRBJ2-1 and V is TRBV9; 11 bases line up with TRBD2. This CDR3 region has 16 residues. Losses at the gene ends were 0 bases for V and 3 bases for J; bases not matched to a gene: 2. Germline V lookup: CDR1 SGDLS, CDR2 YYNGEE. The CDR3, as DNA: TGTGCCAGCAGCGTAGCTAGCGGGAGGAGCTACAATGAGCAGTTCTTC. Residues: CASSVASGRSYNEQFF.

This clonotype was seen many times. J is TRBJ1-4 and V is TRBV6-1; 10 bases map to TRBD1. Germline V lookup: CDR1 MNHNS, CDR2 SASEGT. The CDR3 extends over 15 amino acids. The V segment lost 3 bases and the J segment 7 bases; nucleotides outside the gene matches: 5. The CDR3 nucleotides read TGTGCCAGCAGTGAGCCGGGACAGGGGCTTGAAAAACTGTTTTTT. Amino acid sequence: CASSEPGQGLEKLFF.

This clonotype was counted at least ten times. J is TRBJ1-1 and V is TRBV30; D gene ambiguous. Germline-derived CDR1 and CDR2 are GTSNPN and SVGIG (reference sequence). The CDR3 sequence is 11 residues long. V was pared by 1 base and J by 4 bases, with 4 bases between. The CDR3 region is CAWSEVTEAFF. Here the CDR3 DNA reads TGTGCCTGGAGTGAGGTCACTGAAGCTTTCTTT.

The rearrangement joins TRBV6-1 to TRBJ1-2; 7 nucleotides match TRBD1. Germline CDR1 and CDR2: MNHNS and SASEGT. The junction had 10 bases not matched to a gene; V was cut back by 5 bases and J by 1 base. The CDR3 is 16 amino acids. DNA of the CDR3: TGTGCCAGCAGTCCGAGGGGGCGAGACGTTAACTATGGCTACACCTTC. Encoded protein: CASSPRGRDVNYGYTF.

The sample holds many counts of this clonotype. The chain couples TRBV2 to TRBJ1-1; no definite D call. CDR1 is SNHLY, CDR2 FYNNEI, per germline. This CDR3 spans 12 amino acids. V lost 6 bases and J lost 4, with 9 bases in between. DNA for the CDR3: TGTGCCAGCAGGAGGGTCTTCACTGAAGCTTTCTTT. Translating gives CASRRVFTEAFF.

This clonotype was found many times. V usage is TRBV15 and J usage is TRBJ2-5; maybe TRBD2 (5 bases). Germline CDR1 LNHNV, CDR2 YYDKDF (reference sequence). Trimming stripped 2 bases from V and 6 bases from J, with 19 bases between. There are 16 residues in the CDR3. The CDR3 coding sequence is TGTGCCACCAGCAGACCAGCGGCCAGGACTCTAAAGACCCAGTACTTC. Translation gives CATSRPAARTLKTQYF.

Many counts were recorded for this clonotype. J is TRBJ1-1 and V is TRBV2, with a possible D match to TRBD1 (6 bases). The CDR3 runs 12 residues. Germline V gene sequence: CDR1 SNHLY, CDR2 FYNNEI. Trimming shortened V by 8 bases and J by 0 bases, and 7 bases separated the two germline ends. The CDR3 protein is CASWGLNTEAFF. As DNA, the CDR3 is TGTGCCAGCTGGGGGCTGAACACTGAAGCTTTCTTT.

This clonotype was counted between two and nine times. One base separates it from a far larger clone, so it is likely a read error. This chain uses TRBV2 with TRBJ2-1, with 9 bases fitting TRBD1. The J call may be in error: the DNA end matches TRBJ2-5 better. Germline CDR1 reads SNHLY; CDR2 reads FYNNEI. CDR3 size: 15 residues. The CDR3 nucleotides are TGTGCCAGCAGTGTAAGGGACAGGGAGCGGGGGACCCAGTACTTC. Protein sequence: CASSVRDRERGTQYF.

On this clonotype: One base away lies a much larger clone, so this may be a sequencing read error. J is TRBJ2-3 and V is TRBV12-5, with 8 bases matching TRBD2. The V gene end was trimmed by 8 bases and the J gene end by 2 bases; junction bases not matched to a gene: 12. The CDR3 has 16 residues. Per germline, CDR1 LGHNT and CDR2 FRNRAP. CDR3 amino acids: CASQRALAEATDTQYF. DNA of the CDR3: TGTGCTAGTCAACGGGCACTAGCGGAAGCCACAGATACGCAGTATTTT.

Notes on this clonotype: A much larger clone lies one base from this, so it may be a read error. The rearrangement links TRBV3-1 to TRBJ2-5, with unresolved D. Germline V CDR1 and CDR2: LGHDT, YNNKEL (reference sequence). There are 12 residues in the CDR3. The DNA for the CDR3 is TGTGCCAGCAGAAGGCATGCGGAGACCCAGCACTTC. This codes for CASRRHAETQHF.

The gene calls are TRBV6-5 and TRBJ2-7; D unresolved. Germline values: CDR1 MNHEY, CDR2 SVGAGI. Trimming left V 0 bases short and J 0 bases short, with 6 bases between. The length of the CDR3 is 14 residues. The chain's CDR3 is CASSYSSVSYEQYF. The DNA for the CDR3 is TGTGCCAGCAGTTACTCGTCAGTCTCCTACGAGCAGTACTTC.

This clonotype has at least ten counts. The rearrangement uses TRBV3-1 and TRBJ2-5, with D possibly TRBD1 on 6 matching bases. The CDR3 covers 14 residues. Germline CDR1 and CDR2: LGHDT and YNNKEL (reference sequence). The V and J ends lost 2 bases and 7 bases respectively, with 14 bases between them. The chain's CDR3 is CASSQLISRGTQYF. The CDR3 region has the DNA TGTGCCAGCAGCCAACTAATTAGCAGGGGGACCCAGTACTTC.

This clonotype was counted ten times or more. This chain links TRBV6-1 with TRBJ2-2; 13 bases match TRBD2. Germline V CDR1 and CDR2: MNHNS, SASEGT. The CDR3 has 15 amino acids. V shed 9 bases, J shed 5 bases, and the junction held 6 bases outside the gene matches. The CDR3 DNA sequence: TGTGCCAGTCGACTAGCGGGAGGAGTTACCGGGGAGCTGTTTTTT. Translating it yields CASRLAGGVTGELFF.

In its sample, this clonotype was seen a few times. V is TRBV7-9 and J is TRBJ2-1, with D tentatively TRBD1 (6 bases). Between the trimmed V and J ends, which lost 0 bases and 1 base, there was a span of 10 bases. Looked up from germline, CDR1 is SEHNR and CDR2 is FQNEAQ (reference sequence). The CDR3 totals 16 residues. DNA of the CDR3: TGTGCCAGCAGCTTAGCGGGCAGGGGATCCTACAATGAGCAGTTCTTC. Protein: CASSLAGRGSYNEQFF. The entire variable domain, with the rest obtained from reference TRBV7-9 and TRBJ2-1, is as follows: DTGVSQNPRHKITKRGQNVTFRCDPISEHNRLYWYRQTLGQGPEFLTYFQNEAQLEKSRLLSDRFSAERPKGSFSTLEIQRTEQGDSAMYLCASSLAGRGSYNEQFFGPGTRLTVL.